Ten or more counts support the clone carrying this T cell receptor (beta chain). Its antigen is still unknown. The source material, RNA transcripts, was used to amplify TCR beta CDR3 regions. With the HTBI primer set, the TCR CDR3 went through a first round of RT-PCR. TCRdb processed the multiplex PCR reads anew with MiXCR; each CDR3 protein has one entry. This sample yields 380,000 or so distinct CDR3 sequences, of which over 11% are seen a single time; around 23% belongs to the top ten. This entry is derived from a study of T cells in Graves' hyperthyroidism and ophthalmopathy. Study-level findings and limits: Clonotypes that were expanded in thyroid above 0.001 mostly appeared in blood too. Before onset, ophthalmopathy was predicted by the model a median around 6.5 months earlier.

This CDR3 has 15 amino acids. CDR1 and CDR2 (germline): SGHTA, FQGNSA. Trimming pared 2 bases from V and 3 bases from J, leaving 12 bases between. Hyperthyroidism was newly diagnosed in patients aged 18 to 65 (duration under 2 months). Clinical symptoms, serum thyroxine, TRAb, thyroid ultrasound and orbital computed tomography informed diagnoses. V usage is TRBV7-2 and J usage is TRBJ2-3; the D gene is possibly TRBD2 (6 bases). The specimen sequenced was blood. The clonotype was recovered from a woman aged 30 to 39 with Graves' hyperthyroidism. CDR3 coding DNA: TGTGCCAGCAGCTTATACCTAGCGACGACAGATACGCAGTATTTT. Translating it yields CASSLYLATTDTQYF.